This T cell receptor beta chain was sequenced during a study of cytomegalovirus exposure and HLA in healthy donors. The overall study: The roughly 110 validation repertoires were reported in a later analysis to have been generated on the same platform as the approximately 700 first-cohort repertoires.

CDR1 and CDR2 from the germline V gene are SEHNR and FQNEAQ (reference sequence). Germline trimming cut 5 bases from V and 6 bases from J; bases unmatched to any gene: 4. CDR3 length equals 12 residues. A 120-subject validation cohort, separate from the 666-subject first cohort, supplied the donors. Measured with immunoSEQ multiplex PCR; TCRdb has only the in-frame clones, and not every one. Among 200,000 to 250,000 clones listed, over 75% were seen once. Study-wide results and caveats: Cytomegalovirus-associated TCR beta chains were listed, numbering approximately 150. In vitro confirmation showed three CMV-associated chains to be CMV antigen specific.

A word on this clone: Its antigen is unidentified.

Sequenced: PBMCs. This clonotype originated in a man aged 18-30 years in good health and CMV-seropositive. This sequence joins TRBV7-9 and TRBJ2-7; TRBD2 aligns across 7 bases. The CDR3 is CASSGTGGEQYF. CDR3 bases: TGTGCCAGCAGCGGAACGGGGGGCGAGCAGTACTTC.